This T cell receptor (beta chain) was recorded in a study of blood T cell repertoires in COVID-19. Background on the study: COVID-19 samples, acute and convalescent, were from the United States, Italy and Spain. In each case, the material was cDNA or gDNA derived from T cells, B-cell-depleted T cells, or PBMCs.

Authors' analysis steps: Cell counts per sample came from amplifying reference gene primers. TCRdb's table, derived via immunoSEQ multiplex PCR, lists solely in-frame clones and lacks some. V and J calls and clone size are as listed in that table; D and trimming were resolved from the DNA. The table includes tens of thousands of clones, around four fifths detected once. CDR3 length equals 16 residues. Germline-derived CDR1 and CDR2 are SGHNT and YYREEE (reference sequence). With 5 bases clipped from V and 0 bases from J, the junction kept 7 bases outside the gene matches. The chain uses TRBV5-4 and TRBJ2-1; 8 nucleotides align to TRBD1. What was sequenced was peripheral blood. This receptor was obtained from a man between 65 and 85 years old with acute or convalescent COVID-19. CDR3 sequence: CASRTRQGISYNEQFF. CDR3 DNA: TGTGCCAGCAGGACTAGACAGGGGATCTCCTACAATGAGCAGTTCTTC. The full variable domain, with the rest looked up from reference TRBV5-4 and TRBJ2-1, is ETGVTQSPTHLIKTRGQQVTLRCSSQSGHNTVSWYQQALGQGPQFIFQYYREEENGRGNFPPRFSGLQFPNYSSELNVNALELDDSALYLCASRTRQGISYNEQFFGPGTRLTVL.